The 10 T cell receptor beta chains below all came from one sample that was sequenced in a study of cytomegalovirus exposure and HLA in healthy donors (dated by TCRdb to 2016 to 2017). Library preparation was by the immunoSEQ multiplex PCR assay. The multiplex PCR relied on a mix of 60 forward primers for TCR Vbeta segments and 13 reverse primers for TCR Jbeta segments. Imported from immuneACCESS, the table was reduced by TCRdb to in-frame sequences with V and J called. These copies leave out some clones; in studies compared against another copy, an unresolved V gene accounts for under half, and the cause of the remainder is not known. The sample table lists 150,000 or so clones, 60% to 85% of them with a count of one. The ten largest clonotypes hold less than 0.9% of the sample. Sequencing was done on a sample of PBMCs. All receptors derive from a female donor in good health and CMV-seronegative.

The chain carries TRBV6-5 and TRBJ2-7; D remains unclear. There are 14 residues in the CDR3. Trimming took 5 bases from V and 9 from J, leaving 20 bases between them. Germline-derived CDR1 and CDR2 are MNHEY and SVGAGI. DNA for the CDR3: TGTGCCAGCAGTCAGACTCCCGACCGCCCAATGCAGTACTTC. Translated: CASSQTPDRPMQYF.

The chain links TRBV6-5 to TRBJ1-2; tentatively, D is TRBD1 (6 bases). Germline V gives CDR1 MNHEY, CDR2 SVGAGI. The V end lost 6 bases, the J end lost 12 bases, and 20 bases lay between the germline ends. There are 13 residues in the CDR3. In DNA form, the CDR3 reads TGTGCCAGCAGACCGACAGGCCCATTATCGGACACCTTC. It yields the protein CASRPTGPLSDTF.

V is TRBV4-2 and J is TRBJ2-7, with 11 positions matching TRBD2. Germline CDR1 reads LGHNA; CDR2 reads YNFKEQ. V lost 2 bases to trimming and J lost 6 bases; unmatched junction nucleotides: 9. This CDR3 has 16 residues. CDR3 in DNA: TGTGCCAGCAGCCAATACGAACTAGCGGGAGAACTCGAGCAGTACTTC. This translates into CASSQYELAGELEQYF.

This clone was counted only a few times. The chain uses TRBV7-9 and TRBJ2-2; 11 nucleotides agree with TRBD2. The CDR3 spans 15 residues. Trimming cost V 2 bases and J 5 bases; bases outside gene matches: 1. CDR1 is SEHNR and CDR2 is FQNEAQ in the germline V gene (reference sequence). CDR3 nucleotide sequence: TGTGCCAGCAGCTTAAGGACTAGCGGGACCGGGGAGCTGTTTTTT. This translates into CASSLRTSGTGELFF.

This clone was counted once. The chain is built from TRBV4-2 and TRBJ2-5; 9 nucleotides align to TRBD2. The DNA end is more similar to TRBJ2-7, so the J call may be wrong. The CDR3 contains 17 residues. Germline assignment: CDR1 LGHNA and CDR2 YNFKEQ. This chain's CDR3 is CASSQESLAGKAYEQYF. DNA of the CDR3: TGTGCCAGCAGCCAAGAATCACTAGCGGGTAAAGCCTACGAGCAGTACTTC.

The chain combines TRBV7-6 with TRBJ2-3; D perhaps matches TRBD1 (5 bases). The CDR3 is 19 residues long. Germline values: CDR1 SGHVS, CDR2 FNYEAQ. V was cut by 4 bases and J by 1 base, with 24 bases left in between. For the CDR3, the DNA is TGTGCCAGCAGCTCCTTAAGCTCTGGTTCCTGGGGCGGCACAGATACGCAGTATTTT. The encoded protein is CASSSLSSGSWGGTDTQYF.

The DNA of the CDR3 is TGTGCCAGCAGCTTCACACAGGGTTTCGCTAACTATGGCTACACCTTC. Its protein is CASSFTQGFANYGYTF. V and J are TRBV7-9 and TRBJ1-2; weak D call: TRBD1 (6 bases). Germline lookup yields CDR1 SEHNR and CDR2 FQNEAQ (reference sequence). This CDR3 has 16 amino acids. Trimming left V 3 bases short and J 0 bases short, with 14 bases between.

In this sample, this clone turned up a few times. The chain uses TRBV5-4 and TRBJ2-5; weak D call: TRBD2 (7 bases). CDR1 is SGHNT, CDR2 YYREEE, per germline (reference sequence). CDR3 length: 16 amino acids. Trimming took 6 bases from V and 1 from J, leaving 19 bases between them. This chain's CDR3 is CASKGGGGGGQETQYF. The DNA of the CDR3 is TGTGCCAGCAAGGGGGGCGGGGGCGGGGGCCAAGAGACCCAGTACTTC.

The chain combines TRBV19 with TRBJ1-1, with TRBD1 matching 9 bases. V shed 3 bases and J 10 bases; nucleotides not matched to a gene: 9. CDR3 length: 14 amino acids. Germline values: CDR1 LNHDA, CDR2 SQIVND (reference sequence). The CDR3 sequence is CASSISTGGAGAFF. The CDR3 DNA sequence: TGTGCCAGTAGTATTTCCACAGGGGGCGCGGGAGCTTTCTTT. Using reference TRBV19 and TRBJ1-1 for the parts outside the CDR3, the full variable domain is DGGITQSPKYLFRKEGQNVTLSCEQNLNHDAMYWYRQDPGQGLRLIYYSQIVNDFQKGDIAEGYSVSREKKESFPLTVTSAQKNPTAFYLCASSISTGGAGAFFGQGTRLTVV.

This rearrangement joins TRBV11-2 to TRBJ2-3; TRBD2 aligns across 12 bases. This CDR3 is built from 17 residues. Germline V gene lookup returns CDR1 SGHAT and CDR2 FQNNGV. The V segment lost 4 bases and the J segment 3 bases; nucleotides outside the gene matches: 8. This chain's CDR3 is CASSYRLAGEVTDTQYF. Written as DNA, the CDR3 is TGTGCCAGCAGCTACCGACTAGCGGGAGAAGTGACAGATACGCAGTATTTT.